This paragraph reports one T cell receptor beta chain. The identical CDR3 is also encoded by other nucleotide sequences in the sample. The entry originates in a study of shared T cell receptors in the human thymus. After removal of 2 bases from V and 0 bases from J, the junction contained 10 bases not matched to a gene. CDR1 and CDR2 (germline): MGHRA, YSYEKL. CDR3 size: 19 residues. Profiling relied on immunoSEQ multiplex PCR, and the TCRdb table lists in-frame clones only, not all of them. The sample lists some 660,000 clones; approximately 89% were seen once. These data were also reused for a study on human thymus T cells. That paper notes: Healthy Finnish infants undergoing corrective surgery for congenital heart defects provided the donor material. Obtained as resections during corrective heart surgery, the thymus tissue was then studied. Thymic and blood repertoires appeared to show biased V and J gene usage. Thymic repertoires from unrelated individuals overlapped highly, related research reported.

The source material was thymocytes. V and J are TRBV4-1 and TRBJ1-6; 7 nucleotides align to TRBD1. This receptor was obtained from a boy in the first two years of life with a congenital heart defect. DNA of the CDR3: TGCGCCAGCAGCCAAAAAATGGGACAGCGAAGCTCCTATAATTCACCCCTCCACTTT. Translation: CASSQKMGQRSSYNSPLHF.